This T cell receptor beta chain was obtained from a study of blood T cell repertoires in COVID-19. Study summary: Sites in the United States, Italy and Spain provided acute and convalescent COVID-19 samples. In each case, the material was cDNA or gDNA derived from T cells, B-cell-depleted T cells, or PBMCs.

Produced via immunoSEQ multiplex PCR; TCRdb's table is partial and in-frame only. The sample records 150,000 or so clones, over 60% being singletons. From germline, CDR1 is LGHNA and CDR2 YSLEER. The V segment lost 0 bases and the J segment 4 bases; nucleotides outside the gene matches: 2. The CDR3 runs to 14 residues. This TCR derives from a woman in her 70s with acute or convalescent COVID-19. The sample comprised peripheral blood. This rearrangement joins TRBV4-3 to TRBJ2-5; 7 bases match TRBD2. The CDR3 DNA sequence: TGCGCCAGCAGCCAAGATTGGGGGGGAGAGACCCAGTACTTC. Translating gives CASSQDWGGETQYF.